These T cell receptor beta chains were read from a single sample in a study of T cells after yellow fever vaccination. Using its own MiXCR run on the 5' RACE reads, TCRdb lists one record per CDR3 protein. The sample shows a few hundred thousand distinct CDR3 sequences, 3.5% to 4.5% of them seen only once. The material sequenced was PBMCs, taken 5 days after the yellow fever booster vaccination. These TCRs come from a young man who received the YFV17D yellow fever vaccine. The CDR3 runs from the conserved cysteine through the conserved F or W. The D gene is left open where the match is weak. Clone size is shown for a subset of rows, as once, few, many or a class of expanded clone.

TRBJ2-5	-	TRBD1	TRBV15	TGTGCCACCAGCAGAGTTGGACAGGGGGCCGGGGAGACCCAGTACTTC	CATSRVGQGAGETQYF
TRBJ2-7	-	-	TRBV7-2	TGTGCCAGCAATACCGGGAGAGGGGGAAACGAGCAGTACTTC	CASNTGRGGNEQYF
TRBJ1-2	-	-	TRBV12-3/TRBV12-4	TGTGCCAGCAGTTCGATGGCAGGTCATGGCTACACCTTC	CASSSMAGHGYTF
TRBJ1-3	-	-	TRBV9	TGTGCCAGCAGCGTTTCAGGCTACTCTGGAAACACCATATATTTT	CASSVSGYSGNTIYF
TRBJ2-4	many	-	TRBV29-1	TGCAGCGTTGAAACGGGGGAGGTTGAGAACATTCAGTACTTC	CSVETGEVENIQYF
TRBJ1-4	many	-	TRBV2	TGTGCCAGCAGTGAAGGTGAAAAACTGTTTTTT	CASSEGEKLFF
TRBJ1-6	few	-	TRBV9	TGTGCCAGCAGCTCCGGGCCCGCGCGTTCACCCCTCCACTTT	CASSSGPARSPLHF
TRBJ2-1	few	TRBD2	TRBV25-1	TGTGCCAGCAGTGCAACTAGCGGATCCTACAATGAGCAGTTCTTC	CASSATSGSYNEQFF
TRBJ2-5	many	-	TRBV28	TGTGCCAGCGGTCTTGGGGGGGAGACCCAGTACTTC	CASGLGGETQYF
TRBJ2-7	-	-	TRBV16	TGTGCCAGCAGCCAATACGGCAGGGGGGGCGTCGAGCAGTACTTC	CASSQYGRGGVEQYF
TRBJ2-5	-	-	TRBV29-1	TGCAGCGTTGACAGGGACCAAGAGACCCAGTACTTC	CSVDRDQETQYF
TRBJ1-2	-	-	TRBV11-2	TGTGCCAGCAGCTCCCTCATTCCAGGGAGTCACACCTTC	CASSSLIPGSHTF
TRBJ2-2	many	-	TRBV7-2	TGTGCCAGCAGCTGGACATACACCGGGGAGCTGTTTTTT	CASSWTYTGELFF
TRBJ1-2	many	-	TRBV5-1	TGCGCCAGCAGTACTGAGGGATGGAATGGCTACACCTTC	CASSTEGWNGYTF
TRBJ2-2	-	TRBD2	TRBV3-1	TGTGCCAGCAGCCCGGGACTAGCGGGGTATTGGCCCGGGGAGCTGTTTTTT	CASSPGLAGYWPGELFF
TRBJ2-1	few	-	TRBV5-1	TGCGCCAGCAGTGAACCAGTTATCAATGAGCAGTTCTTC	CASSEPVINEQFF
TRBJ2-2	many	-	TRBV10-3	TGTGCCATCAAGCCTAGTTGGGACACCGGGGAGCTGTTTTTT	CAIKPSWDTGELFF
TRBJ2-3	many	-	TRBV12-3/TRBV12-4	TGTGCCAGCGGATTGCCGGGCCCCTTACCTGATACGCAGTATTTT	CASGLPGPLPDTQYF
TRBJ2-1	many	TRBD2	TRBV2	TGTGCCAGCAGCGCTCAAGGACTAGCGGGGTACAATGAGCAGTTCTTC	CASSAQGLAGYNEQFF
TRBJ2-7	-	TRBD2	TRBV4-3	TGCGCCAGCAGCCAATATAGGACTAGCGGGGTTGACGAGCAGTACTTC	CASSQYRTSGVDEQYF
TRBJ1-6	many	-	TRBV27	TGTGCCAGCAGGATCCAGGATTCACCCCTCCACTTT	CASRIQDSPLHF
TRBJ2-7	few	-	TRBV6-5	TGTGCCAGCAGTTACACAGGGATGGTCTACGAGCAGTACTTC	CASSYTGMVYEQYF
TRBJ1-3	-	TRBD1	TRBV7-9	TGTGCCAGCAGCCTCGGGACAGGGGGATCTGGAAACACCATATATTTT	CASSLGTGGSGNTIYF
TRBJ1-1	many	-	TRBV7-6	TGTGCCAGCAGCTTAGCGCGAGTGGGGGCTCGGGCTTTCTTT	CASSLARVGARAFF
TRBJ2-5	-	-	TRBV7-9	TGTGCCAGCAGCCCCATGACAGGTCAAGAGACCCAGTACTTC	CASSPMTGQETQYF
TRBJ1-2	-	-	TRBV20-1	TGCAGTCTCCTGGGGGGAGGCTATGGCTACACCTTC	CSLLGGGYGYTF
TRBJ2-1	-	TRBD2	TRBV9	TGTGCCAGCAGCGTAGGGCTAGCGGGGGGGAGTGAGCAGTTCTTC	CASSVGLAGGSEQFF
TRBJ1-4	many	TRBD1	TRBV4-3	TGCGCCAGCAGCGCCATGACAGGGTGGTCTAATGAAAAACTGTTTTTT	CASSAMTGWSNEKLFF
TRBJ2-3	many	-	TRBV9	TGTGCCAGCAGCACTCCCCCGGTTGAGCCCACAGATACGCAGTATTTT	CASSTPPVEPTDTQYF
TRBJ1-1	few	-	TRBV6-5	TGTGCCAGCAGCCGCAGCGTCACTGAAGCTTTCTTT	CASSRSVTEAFF
TRBJ2-7	-	-	TRBV20-1	TGCAGTGCTAGAGATCCGATCGGGGCCCGACCCCCCTACGAGCAGTACTTC	CSARDPIGARPPYEQYF
TRBJ2-1	many	TRBD2	TRBV6-5	TGTGCCAGCAGCCTGACCCGACTAGCGGGGCAGTTCTTC	CASSLTRLAGQFF
TRBJ1-1	few	-	TRBV5-4	TGTGCCAGCAGCTCCGCCGGACAGTTCGACACTGAAGCTTTCTTT	CASSSAGQFDTEAFF
TRBJ1-3	few	-	TRBV5-1	TGCGCCAGCAGCTTGGAGGCTATCTCTGGAAACACCATATATTTT	CASSLEAISGNTIYF
TRBJ1-3	-	-	TRBV7-2	TGTGCCAGCAGCTTAGACCACAGTACTGGAAACACCATATATTTT	CASSLDHSTGNTIYF
TRBJ2-1	-	TRBD1	TRBV27	TGTGCCAGCAGTGCAGGGACAGCTTACAATGAGCAGTTCTTC	CASSAGTAYNEQFF
TRBJ1-2	few	-	TRBV20-1	TGCAGTGCTAGTGCCGGGGGTGACTATGGCTACACCTTC	CSASAGGDYGYTF
TRBJ2-2	-	TRBD2	TRBV5-1	TGCGCCAGCAGCTTTAGGAGCGGGGGAACCACCGGGGAGCTGTTTTTT	CASSFRSGGTTGELFF
TRBJ2-3	few	TRBD2	TRBV5-6	TGTGCCAGCAGCCCGATAGCGGGGAGGGATACGCAGTATTTT	CASSPIAGRDTQYF
TRBJ1-5	many	-	TRBV6-6	TGTGCCAGCAGTCCCCTCGACGGGGGTAGCAATCAGCCCCAGCATTTT	CASSPLDGGSNQPQHF
TRBJ2-7	many	TRBD1	TRBV20-1	TGCAGTGCCAGGGGACAGGACTCCTACGAGCAGTACTTC	CSARGQDSYEQYF
TRBJ1-1	few	TRBD1	TRBV12-3/TRBV12-4	TGTGCCAGCAGTACAGGGGTAGGACTGGCTTTCTTT	CASSTGVGLAFF
TRBJ2-1	few	-	TRBV28	TGTGCCAGCAGTTTCTACTCCTACAATGAGCAGTTCTTC	CASSFYSYNEQFF
TRBJ1-5	-	-	TRBV4-1	TGCGCCAGCAGCCAAACGGAGCACCTGCCGGGGCGACAGCCCCAGCATTTT	CASSQTEHLPGRQPQHF
TRBJ1-1	-	-	TRBV12-3/TRBV12-4	TGTGCCAGCAGTTTAGGTCAGAGCTCGACTGAAGCTTTCTTT	CASSLGQSSTEAFF
TRBJ2-3	few	TRBD2	TRBV5-5	TGTGCCAGCAGCCCCAACTTTGGGCGGGGGGTCACAGATACGCAGTATTTT	CASSPNFGRGVTDTQYF
TRBJ1-6	few	-	TRBV3-1	TGTGCCAGCAGCCAATGGGGCAGTAATTCACCCCTCCACTTT	CASSQWGSNSPLHF
TRBJ1-5	few	-	TRBV27	TGTGCCAGCAGTTCCGGGACACAGAATCAGCCCCAGCATTTT	CASSSGTQNQPQHF
TRBJ1-6	few	TRBD1	TRBV14	TGTGCCAGCAGCCAAGTAAGGGCCAGGGGGTGGTCACCCCTCCACTTT	CASSQVRARGWSPLHF
TRBJ2-6	few	-	TRBV4-3	TGCGCCAGCTCAGGGACTGGGGCCAACGTCCTGACTTTC	CASSGTGANVLTF
TRBJ2-4	many	-	TRBV7-9	TGTGCCAGCAGCTTGGTCGACAGGTCACTAGCCAAAAACATTCAGTACTTC	CASSLVDRSLAKNIQYF
TRBJ2-2	many	-	TRBV7-9	TGTGCCAGCAGCCCACCTTCGGGACTCAACACCGGGGAGCTGTTTTTT	CASSPPSGLNTGELFF